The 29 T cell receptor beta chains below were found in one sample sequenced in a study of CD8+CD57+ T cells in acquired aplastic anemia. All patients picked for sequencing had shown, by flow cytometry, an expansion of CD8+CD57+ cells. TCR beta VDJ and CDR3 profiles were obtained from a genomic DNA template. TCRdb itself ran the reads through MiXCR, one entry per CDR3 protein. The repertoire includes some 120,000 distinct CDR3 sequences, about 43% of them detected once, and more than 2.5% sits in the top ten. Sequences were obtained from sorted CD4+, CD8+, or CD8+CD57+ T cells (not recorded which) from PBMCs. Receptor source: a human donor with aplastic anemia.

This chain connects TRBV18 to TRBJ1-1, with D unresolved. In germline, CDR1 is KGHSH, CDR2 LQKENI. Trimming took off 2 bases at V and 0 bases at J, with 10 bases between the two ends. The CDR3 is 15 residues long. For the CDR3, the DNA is TGTGCCAGCTCACCATCGACCCTTATGAACACTGAAGCTTTCTTT. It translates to CASSPSTLMNTEAFF.

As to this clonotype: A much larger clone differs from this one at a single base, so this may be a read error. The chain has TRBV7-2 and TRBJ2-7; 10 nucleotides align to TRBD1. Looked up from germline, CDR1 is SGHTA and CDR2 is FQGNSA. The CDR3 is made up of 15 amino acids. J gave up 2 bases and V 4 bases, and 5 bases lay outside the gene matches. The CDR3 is CASSSGTGVAYEQYF. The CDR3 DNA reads TGTGCCAGCAGCTCCGGGACAGGGGTCGCCTACGAGCAGTACTTC.

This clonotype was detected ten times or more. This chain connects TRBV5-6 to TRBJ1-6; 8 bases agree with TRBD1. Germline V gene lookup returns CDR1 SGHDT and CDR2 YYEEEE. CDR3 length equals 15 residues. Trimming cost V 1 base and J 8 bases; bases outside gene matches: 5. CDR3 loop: CASSLTTGAYSPLHF. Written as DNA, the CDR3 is TGTGCCAGCAGCTTGACGACAGGGGCCTATTCACCCCTCCACTTT.

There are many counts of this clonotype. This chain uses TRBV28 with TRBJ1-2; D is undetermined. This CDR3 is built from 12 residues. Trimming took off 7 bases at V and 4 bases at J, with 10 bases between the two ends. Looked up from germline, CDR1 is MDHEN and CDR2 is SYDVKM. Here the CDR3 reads CASTQETYGYTF. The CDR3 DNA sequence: TGTGCCAGCACCCAGGAGACCTATGGCTACACCTTC.

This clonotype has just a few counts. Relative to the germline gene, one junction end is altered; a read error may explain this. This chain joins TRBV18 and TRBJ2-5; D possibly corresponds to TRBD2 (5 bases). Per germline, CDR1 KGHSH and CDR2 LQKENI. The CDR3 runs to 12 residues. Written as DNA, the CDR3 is TGTGCCGGCTCGGGAAGCGGTGAGACCCAGTACTTC. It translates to CAGSGSGETQYF.

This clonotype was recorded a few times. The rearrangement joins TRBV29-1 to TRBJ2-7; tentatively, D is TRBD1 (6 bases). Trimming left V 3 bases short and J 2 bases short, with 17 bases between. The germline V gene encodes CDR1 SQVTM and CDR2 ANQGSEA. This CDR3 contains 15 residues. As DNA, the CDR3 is TGCAGCGTTGAGGTGGGGAACAGGGCCCCCTACGAGCAGTACTTC. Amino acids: CSVEVGNRAPYEQYF.

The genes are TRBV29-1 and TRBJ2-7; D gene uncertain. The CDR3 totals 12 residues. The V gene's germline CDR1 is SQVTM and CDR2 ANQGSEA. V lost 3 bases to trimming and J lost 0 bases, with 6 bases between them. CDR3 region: CSVDAGSYEQYF. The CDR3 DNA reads TGCAGCGTTGATGCAGGCTCCTACGAGCAGTACTTC.

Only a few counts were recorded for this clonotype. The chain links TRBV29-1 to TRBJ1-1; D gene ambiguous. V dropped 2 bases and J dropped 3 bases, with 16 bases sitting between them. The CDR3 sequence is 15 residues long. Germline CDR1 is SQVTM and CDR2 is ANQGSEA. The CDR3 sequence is CSVEPISGRDTEAFF. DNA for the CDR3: TGCAGCGTTGAACCGATTTCGGGGAGGGACACTGAAGCTTTCTTT. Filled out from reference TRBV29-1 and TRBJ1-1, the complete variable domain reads SAVISQKPSRDICQRGTSLTIQCQVDSQVTMMFWYRQQPGQSLTLIATANQGSEATYESGFVIDKFPISRPNLTFSTLTVSNMSPEDSSIYLCSVEPISGRDTEAFFGQGTRLTVV.

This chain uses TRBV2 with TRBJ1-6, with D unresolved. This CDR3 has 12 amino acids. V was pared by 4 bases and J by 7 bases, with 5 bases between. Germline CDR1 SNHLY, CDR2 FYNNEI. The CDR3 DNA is TGTGCCAGCAGTGCTACAAATTCACCCCTCCACTTT. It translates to CASSATNSPLHF.

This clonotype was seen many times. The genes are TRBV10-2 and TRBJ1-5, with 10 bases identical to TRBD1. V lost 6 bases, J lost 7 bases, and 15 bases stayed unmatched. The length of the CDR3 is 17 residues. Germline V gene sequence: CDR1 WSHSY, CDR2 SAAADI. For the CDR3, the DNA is TGCGCCAGCAGGGACCTAACAGGGACAGGGGAAGGACAGCCCCAGCATTTT. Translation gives CASRDLTGTGEGQPQHF.

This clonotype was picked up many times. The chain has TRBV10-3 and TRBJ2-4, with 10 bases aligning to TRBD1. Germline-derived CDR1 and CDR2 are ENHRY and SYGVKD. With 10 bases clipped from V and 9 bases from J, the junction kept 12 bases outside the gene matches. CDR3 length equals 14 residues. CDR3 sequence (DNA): TGTGCCACCCAAGAGACAGGGGGCGCAGGCATTCAGTACTTC. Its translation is CATQETGGAGIQYF.

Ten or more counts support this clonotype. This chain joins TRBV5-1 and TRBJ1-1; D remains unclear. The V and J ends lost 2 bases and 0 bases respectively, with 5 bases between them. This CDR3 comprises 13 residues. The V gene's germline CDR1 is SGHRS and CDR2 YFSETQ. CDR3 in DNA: TGCGCCAGCAGCTTTGACGTGAACACTGAAGCTTTCTTT. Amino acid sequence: CASSFDVNTEAFF.

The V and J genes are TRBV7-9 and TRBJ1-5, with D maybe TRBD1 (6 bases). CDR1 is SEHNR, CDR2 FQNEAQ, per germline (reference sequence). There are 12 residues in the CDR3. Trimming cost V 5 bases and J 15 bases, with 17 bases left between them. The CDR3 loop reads CASSEPGGDMHF. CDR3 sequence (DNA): TGTGCCAGCAGCGAACCGGGGGGGGACATGCATTTT.

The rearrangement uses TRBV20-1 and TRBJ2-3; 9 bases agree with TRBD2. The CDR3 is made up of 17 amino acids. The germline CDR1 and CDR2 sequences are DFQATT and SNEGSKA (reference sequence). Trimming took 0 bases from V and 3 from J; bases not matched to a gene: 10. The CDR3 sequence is CSARDRWAGGRTDTQYF. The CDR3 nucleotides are TGCAGTGCTAGAGATCGGTGGGCGGGGGGGCGGACAGATACGCAGTATTTT.

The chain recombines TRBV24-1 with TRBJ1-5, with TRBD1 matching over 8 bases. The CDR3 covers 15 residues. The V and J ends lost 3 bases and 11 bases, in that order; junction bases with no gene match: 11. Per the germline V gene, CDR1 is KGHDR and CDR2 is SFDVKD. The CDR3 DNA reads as TGTGCCACCAGTGATAGGGCAGGGGGCAGAGAGACCCAGCATTTT. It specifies CATSDRAGGRETQHF.

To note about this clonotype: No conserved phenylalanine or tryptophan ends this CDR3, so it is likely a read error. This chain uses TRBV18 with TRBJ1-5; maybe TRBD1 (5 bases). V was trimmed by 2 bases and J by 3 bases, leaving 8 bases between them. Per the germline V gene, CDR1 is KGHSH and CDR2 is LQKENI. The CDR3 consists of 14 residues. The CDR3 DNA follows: TGTGCCAGCTCACCATTACAGGTCAATCAGCCCCAGCATTCT. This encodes CASSPLQVNQPQHS.

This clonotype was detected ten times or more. The CDR3 loop reads CASSLLDRADEQYF. CDR3 bases: TGTGCCAGCAGCTTGTTGGACAGGGCAGACGAGCAGTACTTC. The chain combines TRBV5-4 with TRBJ2-7; 8 bases line up with TRBD1. CDR3 length: 14 amino acids. The V segment lost 1 base and the J segment 5 bases; nucleotides outside the gene matches: 5. CDR1 and CDR2 from the germline V gene are SGHNT and YYREEE (reference sequence).

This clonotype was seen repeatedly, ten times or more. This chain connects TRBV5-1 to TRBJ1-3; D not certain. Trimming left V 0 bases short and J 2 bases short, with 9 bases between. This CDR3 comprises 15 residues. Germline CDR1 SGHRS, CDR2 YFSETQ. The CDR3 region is CASSLELGTGNTIYF. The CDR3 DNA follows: TGCGCCAGCAGCTTGGAATTGGGAACTGGAAACACCATATATTTT.

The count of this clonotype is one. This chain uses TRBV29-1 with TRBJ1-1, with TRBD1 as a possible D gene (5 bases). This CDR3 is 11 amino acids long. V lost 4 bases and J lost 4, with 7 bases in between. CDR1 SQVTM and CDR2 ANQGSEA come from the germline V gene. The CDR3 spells CSVAGSTEAFF. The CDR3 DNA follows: TGCAGCGTTGCAGGGAGCACTGAAGCTTTCTTT.

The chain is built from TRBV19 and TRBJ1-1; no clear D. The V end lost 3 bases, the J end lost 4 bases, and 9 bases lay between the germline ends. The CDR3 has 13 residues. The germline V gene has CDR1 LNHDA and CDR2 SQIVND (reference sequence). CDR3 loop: CASSIKPSTEAFF. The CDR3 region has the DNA TGTGCCAGTAGTATCAAGCCCTCCACTGAAGCTTTCTTT.

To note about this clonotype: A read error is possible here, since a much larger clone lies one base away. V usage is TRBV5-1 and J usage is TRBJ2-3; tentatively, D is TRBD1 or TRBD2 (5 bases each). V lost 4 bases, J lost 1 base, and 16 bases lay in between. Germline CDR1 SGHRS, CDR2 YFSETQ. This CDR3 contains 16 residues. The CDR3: CASSVSVGERTDTQYF. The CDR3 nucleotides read TGCGCCAGCAGCGTCTCAGTGGGGGAGCGCACAGATACGCAGTATTTT. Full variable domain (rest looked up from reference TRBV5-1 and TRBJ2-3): KAGVTQTPRYLIKTRGQQVTLSCSPISGHRSVSWYQQTPGQGLQFLFEYFSETQRNKGNFPGRFSGRQFSNSRSEMNVSTLELGDSALYLCASSVSVGERTDTQYFGPGTRLTVL.

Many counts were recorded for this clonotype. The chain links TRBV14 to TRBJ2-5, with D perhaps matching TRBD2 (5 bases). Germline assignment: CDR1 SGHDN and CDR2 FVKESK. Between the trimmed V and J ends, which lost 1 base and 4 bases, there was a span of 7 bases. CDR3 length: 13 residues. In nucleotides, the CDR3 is TGTGCCAGCAGCCAAGTCGGAGGAGAGACCCAGTACTTC. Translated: CASSQVGGETQYF.

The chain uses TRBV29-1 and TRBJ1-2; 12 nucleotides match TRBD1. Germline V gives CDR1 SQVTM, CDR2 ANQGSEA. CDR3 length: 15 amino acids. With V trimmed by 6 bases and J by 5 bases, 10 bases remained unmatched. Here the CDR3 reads CSVLTGTGGAYGYTF. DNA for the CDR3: TGCAGCGTGCTTACCGGGACAGGGGGCGCGTATGGCTACACCTTC.

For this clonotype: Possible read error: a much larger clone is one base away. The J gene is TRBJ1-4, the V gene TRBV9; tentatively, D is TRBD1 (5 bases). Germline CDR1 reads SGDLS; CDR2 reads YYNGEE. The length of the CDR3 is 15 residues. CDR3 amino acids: CASSVDPARGEKPFF. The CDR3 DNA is TGTGCCAGCAGCGTTGACCCGGCCCGAGGGGAAAAACCGTTTTTT.

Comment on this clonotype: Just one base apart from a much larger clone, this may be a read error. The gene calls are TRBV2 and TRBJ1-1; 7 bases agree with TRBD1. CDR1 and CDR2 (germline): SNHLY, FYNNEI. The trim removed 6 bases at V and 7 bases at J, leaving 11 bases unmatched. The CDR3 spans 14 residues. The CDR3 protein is CASSLEGQIIEAFF. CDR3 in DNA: TGTGCCAGCAGCTTAGAGGGACAGATCATTGAAGCTTTCTTT.

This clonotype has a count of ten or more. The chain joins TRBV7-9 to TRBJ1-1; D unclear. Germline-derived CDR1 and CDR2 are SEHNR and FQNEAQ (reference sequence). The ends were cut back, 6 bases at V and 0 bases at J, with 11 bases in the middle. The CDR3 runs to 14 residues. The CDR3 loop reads CASSLTELNTEAFF. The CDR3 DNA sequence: TGTGCCAGCAGTCTCACAGAGCTGAACACTGAAGCTTTCTTT.

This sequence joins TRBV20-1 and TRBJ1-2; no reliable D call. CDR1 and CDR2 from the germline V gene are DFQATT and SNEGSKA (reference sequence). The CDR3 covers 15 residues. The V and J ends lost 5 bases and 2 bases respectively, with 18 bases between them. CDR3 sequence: CSALSLGEANYGYTF. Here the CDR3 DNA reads TGCAGTGCTCTCTCCCTGGGCGAAGCCAACTATGGCTACACCTTC.

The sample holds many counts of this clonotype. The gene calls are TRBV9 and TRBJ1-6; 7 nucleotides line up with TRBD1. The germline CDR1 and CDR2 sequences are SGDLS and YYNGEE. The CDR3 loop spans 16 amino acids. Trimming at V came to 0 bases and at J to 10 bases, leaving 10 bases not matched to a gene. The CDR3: CASSVDTTGLRSPLHF. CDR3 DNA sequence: TGTGCCAGCAGCGTAGACACGACAGGGCTCCGGTCACCCCTCCACTTT.

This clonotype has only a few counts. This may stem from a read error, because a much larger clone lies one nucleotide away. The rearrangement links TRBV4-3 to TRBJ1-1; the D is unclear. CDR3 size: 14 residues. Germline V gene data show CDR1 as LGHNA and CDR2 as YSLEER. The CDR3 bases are TGCGCCGGCAGCCAGGCAGGTATGAACACTGAAGCTTTCTTT. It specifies CAGSQAGMNTEAFF.